This T cell receptor beta chain emerged from a study of cytomegalovirus exposure and HLA in healthy donors. Study summary: Membership in the Caucasian-associated ancestry cluster was found for around four fifths of 398 genotyped donors. Findings and caveats of the study: As a later analysis showed, a missense DCLRE1C variant was linked to trimming of TCR beta V- and J-genes. One later analysis reportedly identified an Asian-associated ancestry cluster that showed fewer N-insertions than the approximately 700-donor mean. Presence/absence comparisons presumed near-even sequencing depth among donors.

Primers for the PCR totalled 60 Vbeta and 13 Jbeta. This table comes from immunoSEQ multiplex PCR, and its TCRdb copy is limited to in-frame clones, with some not included. The sample has roughly 120,000 clones, roughly 8.3% seen once. Regarding this clone: Antigen specificity is unknown.

Sequenced: PBMCs. The origin of this receptor is a man between 40 and 49 years old in good health and CMV-seronegative.

CDR3 loop: CASSPREVASTGELFF. In DNA form, the CDR3 reads TGTGCCAGCAGTCCCCGGGAGGTGGCGAGCACCGGGGAGCTGTTTTTT. The chain couples TRBV2 to TRBJ2-2, with TRBD2 matching over 7 bases. This CDR3 contains 16 residues. CDR1 and CDR2 from the germline V gene are SNHLY and FYNNEI. V lost 5 bases, J lost 4 bases, and 10 bases stayed unmatched.